Reported below is one T cell receptor (beta chain). Its antigen remains unidentified. The record has no base qualities; no much larger clone is one base away. Relative to germline, V is missing 5 bases and J is missing 5 bases, with 6 bases of the junction outside any gene match. From the cysteine through the phenylalanine, the CDR3 covers 14 amino acids. Of the read, only the CDR3 DNA is kept; its 42 bases are in frame from base 1. Based on the germline V gene (reference sequence), the CDR1 and CDR2 sequences are SEHNR and FQNEAQ. The immunoSEQ Assay, a bias-controlled multiplex PCR, was used to amplify TCRbeta CDR3 regions from genomic DNA. The original pipeline was this. Nucleated cell counts per sample were estimated from amplification of reference gene primers within the assay. To quantify the absolute abundance of each unique TCRbeta CDR3 rearrangement, sequence reads were collapsed and filtered. For each sample, productive Simpson clonality was calculated as the square root of Simpson's diversity index across productive rearrangements. TCRdb took over this immuneACCESS table, retaining in-frame rearrangements with V and J assigned. Such tables are incomplete; in checked studies, under half of the missing clones stem from an unresolved V gene, and the remainder is unexplained. That table supplies the V and J calls and clone size; D and trimming were determined from the DNA. The sample data list roughly 200,000 clones, and 65% to 85% of these were observed just once. The ten largest clones take up approximately 30% of the sample.

The collaborating institutions used their own protocols to collect whole blood in K2EDTA tubes. For TCRbeta analysis, collaborators shipped samples as frozen whole blood, isolated PBMCs, or DNA extracted from either of those sample types. This sample was included in a study of blood T cell repertoires in COVID-19 (TCRdb year 2020). Background on the whole study: The collaborator samples originated in the United States, Italy and Spain and spanned the acute and convalescent phases of COVID-19. A de-identified subject ID, COVID-19 status, age in years and sex were almost always included in the sample metadata. A freely available public database, intended as a resource for researchers studying the immune response to SARS-CoV-2, is where the repertoires were released. HLA class I and class II types, where available, came from metadata supplied by the sample provider rather than from assay-based typing. The samples were drawn from the first 160 participants of the ongoing ImmuneRACE study and from 1,254 subjects provided by 6 global collaborators. Deeply sampled blood TCRbeta repertoires from subjects exposed to, actively infected with, or recovered from COVID-19 were included in the dataset. The prospective study material was composed of cDNA or gDNA derived from T cells, B-cell-depleted T cells, or PBMCs. On the study overall, not on this receptor specifically: The amount of clinical and demographic metadata varied by source and participant and was provided uncurated.

Sequenced: peripheral blood. The chain is assembled from TRBV7-9 and TRBJ2-1, with 7 junctional bases fitting TRBD2. The sequence came from a man aged 35-49 years with acute or convalescent COVID-19. The DNA sequence reads TGTGCCAGCAGCCTTGGACTAGTAGACAATGAGCAGTTCTTC. It codes for CASSLGLVDNEQFF. Supplemented by the reference TRBV7-9 and TRBJ2-1 proteins around the CDR3, the complete variable domain is DTGVSQNPRHKITKRGQNVTFRCDPISEHNRLYWYRQTLGQGPEFLTYFQNEAQLEKSRLLSDRFSAERPKGSFSTLEIQRTEQGDSAMYLCASSLGLVDNEQFFGPGTRLTVL.